The 12 T cell receptor beta chains reported below all come from one sample, sequenced in a study of CD8 T cells in ankylosing spondylitis. TCRdb re-called the 5' RACE reads with MiXCR, one entry per CDR3 protein. The table lists 130,000 or so distinct CDR3 sequences, 6.5% to 9% of them singletons. The sample comprised blood, either unsorted or a sorted T cell fraction (not recorded which). These receptors were collected from a male donor with ankylosing spondylitis or in good health (not recorded which).

This clonotype was observed many times. CDR3 in amino acids: CASRLQTGSTGELFF. For the CDR3, the DNA is TGCGCCAGCAGATTACAGACAGGGAGCACCGGGGAGCTGTTTTTT. This chain links TRBV5-1 with TRBJ2-2, with 7 bases matching TRBD1. This CDR3 has 15 amino acids. Trimming cost V 5 bases and J 4 bases; bases outside gene matches: 8. Germline CDR1 SGHRS, CDR2 YFSETQ.

This clonotype was recorded many times. V is TRBV3-1 and J is TRBJ2-7; 7 bases agree with TRBD1. The length of the CDR3 is 16 residues. V dropped 4 bases and J dropped 0; count of bases not matched to a gene: 9. The germline V gene encodes CDR1 LGHDT and CDR2 YNNKEL (reference sequence). CDR3 protein: CASSPLSGTASYEQYF. The DNA for the CDR3 is TGTGCCAGCAGCCCTTTGTCCGGGACAGCCTCCTACGAGCAGTACTTC.

This clonotype was detected many times. The rearrangement uses TRBV6-1 and TRBJ1-5; 9 nucleotides line up with TRBD1. CDR1 and CDR2 (germline): MNHNS, SASEGT. Trimming took 5 bases from V and 0 from J; bases not matched to a gene: 11. CDR3 length: 18 amino acids. The CDR3 sequence: CASSLTGTGLYSNQPQHF. The CDR3 coding sequence is TGTGCCAGCAGTCTGACCGGGACAGGGCTATATAGCAATCAGCCCCAGCATTTT.

This clonotype was observed at least ten times. The rearrangement joins TRBV6-1 to TRBJ1-5; no clear D gene. Germline assignment: CDR1 MNHNS and CDR2 SASEGT. The CDR3 length is 13 residues. Trimming removed 5 bases from V and 5 bases from J, with 10 bases in between. Here the CDR3 reads CASSPRVHQPQHF. DNA for the CDR3: TGTGCCAGCAGTCCGCGGGTGCATCAGCCCCAGCATTTT.

Many counts were recorded for this clonotype. DNA of the CDR3: TGTGCCAGCAGCGAGGGACAGATCTTTGAGCAGTTCTTC. Its translation is CASSEGQIFEQFF. This chain joins TRBV5-6 and TRBJ2-1, with 7 bases aligning to TRBD1. The germline CDR1 and CDR2 sequences are SGHDT and YYEEEE. The CDR3 extends over 13 amino acids. J gave up 9 bases and V 4 bases, and 7 bases lay outside the gene matches.

This clonotype has ten or more counts. The chain links TRBV5-1 to TRBJ2-7; possible D gene TRBD1, 5 bases. V lost 4 bases, J lost 0 bases, and 14 bases lay in between. The germline V gene encodes CDR1 SGHRS and CDR2 YFSETQ. The length of the CDR3 is 15 residues. The chain's CDR3 is CASSDAGSSSYEQYF. CDR3 DNA: TGCGCCAGCAGCGACGCAGGGTCAAGCTCCTACGAGCAGTACTTC.

The sample holds many counts of this clonotype. The chain is built from TRBV3-1 and TRBJ1-1; D is undetermined. CDR1 is LGHDT, CDR2 YNNKEL, per germline (reference sequence). CDR3 length: 18 residues. V lost 0 bases, J lost 5 bases, and 22 bases lay in between. CDR3: CASSQEGWGENEPTEAFF. DNA for the CDR3: TGTGCCAGCAGCCAAGAGGGCTGGGGAGAGAATGAACCAACTGAAGCTTTCTTT.

This clonotype was observed many times. This chain links TRBV20-1 with TRBJ2-7; D might be TRBD2 (5 bases). Trimming removed 6 bases at V and 2 bases at J, with 20 bases between. The germline gives CDR1 DFQATT, CDR2 SNEGSKA (reference sequence). The CDR3 length is 15 residues. Here the CDR3 DNA reads TGCAGTGCCCCGATCCCCCCCGCGGGTGCCTACGAGCAGTACTTC. Amino acids: CSAPIPPAGAYEQYF.

This clonotype was detected ten times or more. The J gene is TRBJ2-5, the V gene TRBV20-1, with D possibly being TRBD1 or TRBD2 (5 bases each). Germline CDR1 and CDR2: DFQATT and SNEGSKA (reference sequence). The CDR3 consists of 17 residues. Trimming shortened V by 3 bases and J by 5 bases, and 25 bases separated the two germline ends. This chain's CDR3 is CSASLWVSGPNGETQYF. CDR3 sequence (DNA): TGCAGTGCTAGCCTCTGGGTATCGGGGCCCAATGGGGAGACCCAGTACTTC.

This clonotype occurred many times. One junction end does not reproduce the germline sequence, and a read error may be involved. The chain employs TRBV20-1 and TRBJ2-7, with 8 bases fitting TRBD2. Germline loops: CDR1 DFQATT, CDR2 SNEGSKA (reference sequence). This CDR3 is built from 16 residues. The CDR3 region has the DNA TGCAGTGCTAGAGATGGGGGGGGGCTAGCGGGTCGGACGGCTTTCTTC. Encoded protein: CSARDGGGLAGRTAFF.

This clonotype was seen many times. The chain's CDR3 is CSAFTSGRAPGGSHRSYNEQFF. The CDR3 DNA sequence: TGCAGTGCGTTCACTAGCGGGAGGGCGCCGGGGGGGAGCCACCGATCCTACAATGAGCAGTTCTTC. The J gene is TRBJ2-1, the V gene TRBV20-1; 13 bases are a match to TRBD2. Losses at the gene ends were 6 bases for V and 1 base for J; bases not matched to a gene: 24. Germline V CDR1 and CDR2: DFQATT, SNEGSKA (reference sequence). The CDR3 has 22 residues.

This clonotype was seen repeatedly, ten times or more. This chain links TRBV7-2 with TRBJ2-4, with a weak D call TRBD2 (5 bases). This CDR3 has 14 residues. V was trimmed by 5 bases and J by 0 bases, leaving 8 bases between them. Germline-derived CDR1 and CDR2 are SGHTA and FQGNSA. CDR3 sequence (DNA): TGTGCCAGCAGCCCCGGGATAGCCAAAAACATTCAGTACTTC. This translates into CASSPGIAKNIQYF.